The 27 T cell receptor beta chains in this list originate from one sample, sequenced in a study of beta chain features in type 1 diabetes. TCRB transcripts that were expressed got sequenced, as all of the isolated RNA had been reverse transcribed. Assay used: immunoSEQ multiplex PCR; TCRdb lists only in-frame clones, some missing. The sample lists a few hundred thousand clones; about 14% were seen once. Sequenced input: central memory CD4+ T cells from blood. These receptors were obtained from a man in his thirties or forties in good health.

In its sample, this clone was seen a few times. The CDR3: CASSLTSGGGYNEQFF. The CDR3 DNA sequence: TGTGCCAGCAGTCTGACTAGCGGAGGGGGATACAATGAGCAGTTCTTC. The chain carries TRBV4-2 and TRBJ2-1; TRBD2 agrees at 9 bases. Germline V lookup: CDR1 LGHNA, CDR2 YNFKEQ. V lost 6 bases to trimming and J lost 4 bases; unmatched junction nucleotides: 10. The CDR3 is made up of 16 amino acids.

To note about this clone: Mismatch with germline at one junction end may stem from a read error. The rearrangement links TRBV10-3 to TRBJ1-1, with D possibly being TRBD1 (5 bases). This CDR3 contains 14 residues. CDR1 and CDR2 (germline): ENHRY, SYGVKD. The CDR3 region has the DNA TGTGCCATCCGGGGCCAGCAACGGAACGCTGAAGCTTTCTTT. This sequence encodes CAIRGQQRNAEAFF.

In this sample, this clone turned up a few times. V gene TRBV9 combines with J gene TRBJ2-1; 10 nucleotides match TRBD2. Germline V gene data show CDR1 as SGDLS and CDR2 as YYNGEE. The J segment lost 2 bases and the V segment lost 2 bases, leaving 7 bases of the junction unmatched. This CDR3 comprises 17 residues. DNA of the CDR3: TGTGCCAGCAGCGTGGCGAACCTAGCGGGGGCCTACAATGAGCAGTTCTTC. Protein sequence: CASSVANLAGAYNEQFF.

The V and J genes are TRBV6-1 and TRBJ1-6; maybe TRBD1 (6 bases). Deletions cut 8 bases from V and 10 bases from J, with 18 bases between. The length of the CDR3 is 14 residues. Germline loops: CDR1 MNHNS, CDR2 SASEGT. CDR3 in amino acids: CASSLWGGHSPLHF. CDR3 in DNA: TGTGCCAGCTCGCTGTGGGGGGGACACTCACCCCTCCACTTT.

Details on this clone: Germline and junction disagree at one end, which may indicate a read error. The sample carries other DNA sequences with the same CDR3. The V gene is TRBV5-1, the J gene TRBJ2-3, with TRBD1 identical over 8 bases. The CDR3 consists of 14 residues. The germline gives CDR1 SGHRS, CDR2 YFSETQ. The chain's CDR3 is CASSLDRVTDTQYF. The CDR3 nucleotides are TGCGCCAGCAGTTTGGACAGGGTGACAGATACGCAGTATTTT.

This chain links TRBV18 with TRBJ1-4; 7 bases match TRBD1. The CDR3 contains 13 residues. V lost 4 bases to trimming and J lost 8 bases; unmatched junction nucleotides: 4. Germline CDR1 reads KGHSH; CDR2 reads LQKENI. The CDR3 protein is CASSRDRREKLFF. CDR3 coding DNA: TGTGCCAGCTCACGGGACAGAAGGGAAAAACTGTTTTTT.

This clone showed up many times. CDR3 in amino acids: CASSPPSGPEAFF. The CDR3 DNA reads as TGTGCCAGCTCACCACCATCGGGTCCTGAAGCTTTCTTT. V gene TRBV18 combines with J gene TRBJ1-1; no clear D gene. Trimming removed 0 bases at V and 6 bases at J, with 8 bases between. CDR1 and CDR2 from the germline V gene are KGHSH and LQKENI. The CDR3 spans 13 residues.

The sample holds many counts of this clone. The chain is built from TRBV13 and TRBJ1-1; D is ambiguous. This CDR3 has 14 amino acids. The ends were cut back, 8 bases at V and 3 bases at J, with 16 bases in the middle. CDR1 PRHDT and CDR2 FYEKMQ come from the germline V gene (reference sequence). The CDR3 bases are TGTGCCAGCGAGGGTTCCACCCTTTACACTGAAGCTTTCTTT. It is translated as CASEGSTLYTEAFF.

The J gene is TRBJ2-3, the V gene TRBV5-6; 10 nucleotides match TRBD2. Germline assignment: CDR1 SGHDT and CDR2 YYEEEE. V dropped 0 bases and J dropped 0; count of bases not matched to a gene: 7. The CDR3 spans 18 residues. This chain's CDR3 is CASSLELAGPTSTDTQYF. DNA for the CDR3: TGTGCCAGCAGCTTGGAACTAGCGGGGCCTACTAGCACAGATACGCAGTATTTT. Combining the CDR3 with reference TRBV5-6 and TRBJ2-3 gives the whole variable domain DAGVTQSPTHLIKTRGQQVTLRCSPKSGHDTVSWYQQALGQGPQFIFQYYEEEERQRGNFPDRFSGHQFPNYSSELNVNALLLGDSALYLCASSLELAGPTSTDTQYFGPGTRLTVL.

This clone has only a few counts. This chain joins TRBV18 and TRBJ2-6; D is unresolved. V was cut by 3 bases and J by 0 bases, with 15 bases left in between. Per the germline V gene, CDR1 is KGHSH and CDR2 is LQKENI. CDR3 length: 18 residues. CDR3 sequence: CASSPLRPPRSGANVLTF. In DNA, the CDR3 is TGTGCCAGCTCACCTCTCAGGCCCCCACGCTCTGGGGCCAACGTCCTGACTTTC. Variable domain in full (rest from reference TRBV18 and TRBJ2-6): NAGVMQNPRHLVRRRGQEARLRCSPMKGHSHVYWYRQLPEEGLKFMVYLQKENIIDESGMPKERFSAEFPKEGPSILRIQQVVRGDSAAYFCASSPLRPPRSGANVLTFGAGSRLTVL.

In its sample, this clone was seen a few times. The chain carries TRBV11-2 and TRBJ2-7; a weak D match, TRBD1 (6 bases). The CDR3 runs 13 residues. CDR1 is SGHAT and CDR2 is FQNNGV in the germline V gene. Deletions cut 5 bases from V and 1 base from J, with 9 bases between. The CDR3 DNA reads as TGTGCCAGCAGCCGACAGGCTTCCTACGAGCAGTACTTC. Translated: CASSRQASYEQYF.

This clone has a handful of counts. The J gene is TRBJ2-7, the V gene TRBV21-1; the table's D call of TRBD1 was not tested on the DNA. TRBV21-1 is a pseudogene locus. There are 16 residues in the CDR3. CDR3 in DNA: TGTGCCAGCAGCACTATGGGACAGGGTATCTATTTCGAGCAGTACGTC. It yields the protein CASSTMGQGIYFEQYV.

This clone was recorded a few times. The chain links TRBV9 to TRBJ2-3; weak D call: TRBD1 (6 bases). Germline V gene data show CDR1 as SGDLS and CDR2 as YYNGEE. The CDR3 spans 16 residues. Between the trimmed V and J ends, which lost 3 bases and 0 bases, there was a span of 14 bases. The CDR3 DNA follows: TGTGCCAGCAGCGCGACAGGTACTCCTAGCACAGATACGCAGTATTTT. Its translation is CASSATGTPSTDTQYF.

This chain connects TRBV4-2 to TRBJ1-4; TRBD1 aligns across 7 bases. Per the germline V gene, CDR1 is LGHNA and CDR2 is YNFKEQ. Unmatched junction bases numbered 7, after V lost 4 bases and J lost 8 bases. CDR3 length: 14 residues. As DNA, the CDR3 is TGTGCCAGCAGCCTGACAGGGTTGCGGGAAAAACTGTTTTTT. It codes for CASSLTGLREKLFF.

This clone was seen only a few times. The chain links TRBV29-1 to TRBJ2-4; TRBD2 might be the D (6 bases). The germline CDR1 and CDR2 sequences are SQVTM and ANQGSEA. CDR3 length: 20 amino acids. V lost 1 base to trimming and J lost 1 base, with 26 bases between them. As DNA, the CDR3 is TGCAGCGTTGAAGGTTTGGAAACGCGAAAAGCTGGGGGGGCCAAAAACATTCAGTACTTC. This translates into CSVEGLETRKAGGAKNIQYF.

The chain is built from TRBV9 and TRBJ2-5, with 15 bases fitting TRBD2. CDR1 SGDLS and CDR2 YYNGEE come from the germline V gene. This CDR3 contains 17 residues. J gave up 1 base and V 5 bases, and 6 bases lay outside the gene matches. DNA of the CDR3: TGTGCCAGCAGTGAAGGGACTAGCGGGGGGATCCAAGAGACCCAGTACTTC. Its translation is CASSEGTSGGIQETQYF.

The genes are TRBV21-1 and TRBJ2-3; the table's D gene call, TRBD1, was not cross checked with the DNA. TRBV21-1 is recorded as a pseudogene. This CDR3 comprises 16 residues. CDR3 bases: TGTGCCAGCAGCAAAGGGTCTTGGGGGACAACAGATACGCAGTATTTT. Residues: CASSKGSWGTTDTQYF.

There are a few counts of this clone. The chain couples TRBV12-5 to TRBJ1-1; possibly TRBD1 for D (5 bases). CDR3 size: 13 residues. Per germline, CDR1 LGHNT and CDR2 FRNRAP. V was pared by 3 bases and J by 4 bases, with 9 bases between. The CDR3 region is CASGLRRATEAFF. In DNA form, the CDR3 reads TGTGCTAGTGGTTTACGCAGGGCCACTGAAGCTTTCTTT. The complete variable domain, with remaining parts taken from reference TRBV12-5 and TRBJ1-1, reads DARVTQTPRHKVTEMGQEVTMRCQPILGHNTVFWYRQTMMQGLELLAYFRNRAPLDDSGMPKDRFSAEMPDATLATLKIQPSEPRDSAVYFCASGLRRATEAFFGQGTRLTVV.

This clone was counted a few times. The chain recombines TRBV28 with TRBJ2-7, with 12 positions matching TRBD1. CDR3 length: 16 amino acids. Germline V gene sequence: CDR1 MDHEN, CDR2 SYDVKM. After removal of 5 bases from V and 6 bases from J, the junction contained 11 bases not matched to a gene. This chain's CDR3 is CASSTPGTGGRGEQYV. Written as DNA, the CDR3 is TGTGCCAGCAGTACCCCCGGGACAGGGGGCAGGGGCGAGCAGTACGTC.

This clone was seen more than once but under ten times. CDR3 region: CAIYSGRLAETQYF. In DNA, the CDR3 is TGTGCCATTTATAGCGGGAGACTCGCGGAGACCCAGTACTTC. The rearrangement uses TRBV10-3 and TRBJ2-5, with TRBD2 matching 9 bases. CDR3 size: 14 residues. V shed 9 bases, J shed 5 bases, and the junction held 10 bases outside the gene matches. Germline V gene sequence: CDR1 ENHRY, CDR2 SYGVKD.

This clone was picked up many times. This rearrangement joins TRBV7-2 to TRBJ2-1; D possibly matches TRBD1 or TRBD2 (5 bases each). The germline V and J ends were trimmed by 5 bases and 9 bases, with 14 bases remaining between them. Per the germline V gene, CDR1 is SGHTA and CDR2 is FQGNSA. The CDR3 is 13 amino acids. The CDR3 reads CASSKGPSGEQFF. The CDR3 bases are TGTGCCAGCAGCAAGGGACCCAGCGGTGAGCAGTTCTTC. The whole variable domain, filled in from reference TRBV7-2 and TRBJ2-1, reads GAGVSQSPSNKVTEKGKDVELRCDPISGHTALYWYRQSLGQGLEFLIYFQGNSAPDKSGLPSDRFSAERTGGSVSTLTIQRTQQEDSAVYLCASSKGPSGEQFFGPGTRLTVL.

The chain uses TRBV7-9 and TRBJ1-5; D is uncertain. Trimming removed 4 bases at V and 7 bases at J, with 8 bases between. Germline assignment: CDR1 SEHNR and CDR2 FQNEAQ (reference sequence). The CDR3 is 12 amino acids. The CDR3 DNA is TGTGCCAGCAGCTCCCCTAGCCAGCCCCAGCATTTT. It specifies CASSSPSQPQHF.

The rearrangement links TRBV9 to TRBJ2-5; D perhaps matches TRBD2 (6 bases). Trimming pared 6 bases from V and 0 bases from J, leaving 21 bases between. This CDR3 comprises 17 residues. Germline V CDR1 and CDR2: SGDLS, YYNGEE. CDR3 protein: CASNPGGGKKHQETQYF. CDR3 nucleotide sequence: TGTGCCAGCAACCCCGGGGGTGGAAAAAAACACCAAGAGACCCAGTACTTC.

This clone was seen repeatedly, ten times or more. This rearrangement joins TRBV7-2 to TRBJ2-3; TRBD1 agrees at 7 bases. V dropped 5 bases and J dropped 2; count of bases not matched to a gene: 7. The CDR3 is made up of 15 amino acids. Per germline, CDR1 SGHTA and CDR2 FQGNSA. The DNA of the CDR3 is TGTGCCAGCAGCGGAGCGACAGGGACCACAGATACGCAGTATTTT. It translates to CASSGATGTTDTQYF.

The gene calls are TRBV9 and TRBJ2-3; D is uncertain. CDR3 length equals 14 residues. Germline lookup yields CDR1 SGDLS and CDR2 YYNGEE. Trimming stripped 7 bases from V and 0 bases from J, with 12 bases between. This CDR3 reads CASCKGLSTDTQYF. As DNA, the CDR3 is TGTGCCAGCTGCAAGGGCTTGAGCACAGATACGCAGTATTTT.

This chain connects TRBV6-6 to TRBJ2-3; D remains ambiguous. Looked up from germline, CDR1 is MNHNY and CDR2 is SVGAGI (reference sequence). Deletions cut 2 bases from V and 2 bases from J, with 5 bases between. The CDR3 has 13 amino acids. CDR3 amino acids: CASSYRLTDTQYF. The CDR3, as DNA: TGTGCCAGCAGTTACAGGCTCACAGATACGCAGTATTTT.

The chain's CDR3 is CASSLNPLGGEAEAFF. Written as DNA, the CDR3 is TGCGCCAGCAGCTTGAATCCCTTGGGGGGAGAAGCTGAAGCTTTCTTT. This chain links TRBV5-1 with TRBJ1-1; a weak D match, TRBD1 (5 bases). Germline CDR1 and CDR2: SGHRS and YFSETQ. The CDR3 runs to 16 residues. V lost 1 base, J lost 6 bases, and 19 bases lay in between.